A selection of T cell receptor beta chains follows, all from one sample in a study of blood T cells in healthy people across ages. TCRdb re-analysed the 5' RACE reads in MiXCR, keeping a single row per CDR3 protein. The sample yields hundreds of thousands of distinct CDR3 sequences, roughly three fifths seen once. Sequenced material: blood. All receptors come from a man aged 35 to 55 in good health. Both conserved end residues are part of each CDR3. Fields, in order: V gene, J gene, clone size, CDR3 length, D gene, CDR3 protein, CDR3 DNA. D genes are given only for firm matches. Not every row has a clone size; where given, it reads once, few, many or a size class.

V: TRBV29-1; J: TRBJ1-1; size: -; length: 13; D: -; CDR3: CSVSQLGDTEAFF; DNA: TGCAGCGTCTCACAGCTGGGGGACACTGAAGCTTTCTTT
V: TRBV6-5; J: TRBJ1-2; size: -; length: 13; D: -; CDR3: CASSKRLLYGYTF; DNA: TGTGCCAGCAGCAAGAGACTGTTATATGGCTACACCTTC
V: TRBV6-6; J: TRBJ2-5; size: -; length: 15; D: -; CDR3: CASSYGGISSETQYF; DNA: TGTGCCAGCAGTTACGGGGGGATTAGTTCGGAGACCCAGTACTTC
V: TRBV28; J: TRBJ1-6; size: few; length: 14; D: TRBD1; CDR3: CASSWDSYNSPLHF; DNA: TGTGCCAGCAGTTGGGACAGCTATAATTCACCCCTCCACTTT
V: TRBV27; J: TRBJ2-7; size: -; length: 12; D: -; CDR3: CASSLQDGEQYF; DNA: TGTGCCAGCAGTTTGCAGGACGGCGAGCAGTACTTC
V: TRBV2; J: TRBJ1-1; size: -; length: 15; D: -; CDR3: CASGGRWGGGTEAFF; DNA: TGTGCCAGCGGGGGAAGGTGGGGCGGGGGCACTGAAGCTTTCTTT
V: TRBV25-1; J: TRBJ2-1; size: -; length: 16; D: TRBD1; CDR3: CASTTQGANPHGEQFF; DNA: TGTGCCAGCACTACACAGGGGGCCAACCCTCACGGTGAGCAGTTCTTC
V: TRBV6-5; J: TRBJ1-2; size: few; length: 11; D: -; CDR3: CASKLGDGYTF; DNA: TGTGCCAGCAAGCTTGGAGATGGCTACACCTTC
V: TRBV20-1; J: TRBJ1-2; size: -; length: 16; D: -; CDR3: CSARDLKGGTNTGYTF; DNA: TGCAGTGCTAGAGATTTAAAAGGGGGAACCAATACTGGCTACACCTTC
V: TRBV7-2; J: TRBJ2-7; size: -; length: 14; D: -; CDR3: CASSFKRPSYEQYF; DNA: TGTGCCAGCAGCTTCAAGCGACCCTCCTACGAGCAGTACTTC
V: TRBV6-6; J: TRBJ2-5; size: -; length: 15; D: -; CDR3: CASSPAWRDQETQYF; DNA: TGTGCCAGCAGTCCCGCCTGGAGGGACCAAGAGACCCAGTACTTC
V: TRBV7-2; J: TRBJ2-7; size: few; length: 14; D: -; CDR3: CASSSGAGTYEQYF; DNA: TGTGCCAGCAGCTCGGGAGCGGGTACCTACGAGCAGTACTTC
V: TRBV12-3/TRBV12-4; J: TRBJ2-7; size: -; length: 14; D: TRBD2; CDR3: CASSLLAGLHEQYF; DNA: TGTGCCAGCAGTTTACTAGCGGGACTCCACGAGCAGTACTTC
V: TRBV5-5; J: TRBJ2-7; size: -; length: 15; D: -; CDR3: CASSWGSGQTDEQYF; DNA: TGTGCCAGCAGCTGGGGGTCGGGCCAAACCGACGAGCAGTACTTC
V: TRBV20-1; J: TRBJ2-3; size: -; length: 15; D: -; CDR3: CSAIRVARRGDTQYF; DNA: TGCAGTGCCATAAGGGTCGCTCGCCGGGGCGATACGCAGTATTTT
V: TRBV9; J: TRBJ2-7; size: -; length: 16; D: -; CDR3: CASSVAGGSSSYEQYF; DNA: TGTGCCAGCAGCGTAGCCGGAGGCTCCAGCTCCTACGAGCAGTACTTC
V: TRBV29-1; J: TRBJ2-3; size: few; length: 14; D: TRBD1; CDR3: CSTHTGQYTDTQYF; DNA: TGCAGTACCCACACGGGACAGTACACAGATACGCAGTATTTT
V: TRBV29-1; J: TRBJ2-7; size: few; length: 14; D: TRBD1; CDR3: CSVKDRDRGDEQYF; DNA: TGCAGCGTCAAAGACCGGGACAGGGGTGACGAGCAGTACTTC
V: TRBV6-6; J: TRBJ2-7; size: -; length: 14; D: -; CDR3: CASSYGQRDYEQYF; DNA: TGTGCCAGCAGTTACGGACAGAGAGACTACGAGCAGTACTTC
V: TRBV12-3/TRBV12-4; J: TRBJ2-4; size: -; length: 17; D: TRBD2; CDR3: CASSRTSGGASVDIQYF; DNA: TGTGCCAGCAGTCGTACTAGCGGGGGGGCGTCGGTAGACATTCAGTACTTC
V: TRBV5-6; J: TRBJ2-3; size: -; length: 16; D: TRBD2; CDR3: CASSFALAGVPDTQYF; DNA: TGTGCCAGCAGCTTTGCACTAGCGGGTGTCCCAGATACGCAGTATTTT
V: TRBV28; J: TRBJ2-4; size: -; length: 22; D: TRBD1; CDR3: CASSLWRDRDPDDPLAKNIQYF; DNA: TGTGCCAGCAGTTTATGGCGGGACAGGGACCCAGATGACCCCCTAGCCAAAAACATTCAGTACTTC